One sample yielded the 18 T cell receptor beta chains listed below, sequenced in a study of T cell responses to AZD1222 COVID-19 vaccine. Some clones are missing from TCRdb's copy, which holds only in-frame ones; the method was immunoSEQ multiplex PCR. The sample yields over 130,000 clones, approximately 90% seen once. Here the sequenced sample was peripheral blood, taken 28 days after the second AZD1222 dose. The receptors derive from an adult who received the AZD1222 COVID-19 vaccine.

The chain joins TRBV5-5 to TRBJ2-7; D tentatively reads TRBD1 or TRBD2 (6 bases each). V was clipped by 1 base and J by 1 base, with 21 bases between them. Germline values: CDR1 SGHKS, CDR2 YYEKEE (reference sequence). There are 18 residues in the CDR3. CDR3 protein: CASSLLPQGTFMSYEQYF. Written as DNA, the CDR3 is TGTGCCAGCAGCTTGTTACCTCAGGGGACTTTTATGTCCTACGAGCAGTACTTC.

V is TRBV27 and J is TRBJ1-5; 10 bases match TRBD1. The CDR3 totals 15 residues. The germline CDR1 and CDR2 sequences are MNHEY and SMNVEV (reference sequence). The J segment lost 4 bases and the V segment lost 6 bases, leaving 6 bases of the junction unmatched. CDR3 coding DNA: TGTGCCAGCAGCCAGACAGGGGGCTATAATCAGCCCCAGCATTTT. Its translation is CASSQTGGYNQPQHF.

The rearrangement joins TRBV12-3 or TRBV12-4 to TRBJ1-1; D is unclear. Trimming took off 1 base at V and 5 bases at J, with 5 bases between the two ends. This CDR3 has 12 residues. CDR3 coding DNA: TGTGCCAGCAGTTTAGGATGGACTGAAGCTTTCTTT. Protein sequence: CASSLGWTEAFF.

This clone is a singleton in its sample. DNA of the CDR3: TGTGCCAGCCCTGGGGGGGGGTCAAACTACAATGAGCAGTTCTTC. It encodes CASPGGGSNYNEQFF. The rearrangement joins TRBV2 to TRBJ2-1, with 7 bases matching TRBD2. Trimming at V came to 8 bases and at J to 3 bases, leaving 10 bases not matched to a gene. Germline loops: CDR1 SNHLY, CDR2 FYNNEI. This CDR3 contains 15 residues.

J is TRBJ2-2 and V is TRBV5-1, with 9 bases aligning to TRBD2. Germline trimming cut 4 bases from V and 2 bases from J; bases unmatched to any gene: 3. This CDR3 is built from 15 residues. Germline CDR1 is SGHRS and CDR2 is YFSETQ. The CDR3 coding sequence is TGCGCCAGCAGCGTGACTAGCGGAAACACCGGGGAGCTGTTTTTT. This gives the protein CASSVTSGNTGELFF.

The gene calls are TRBV7-8 and TRBJ2-7; D could derive from TRBD1 or TRBD2 (5 bases each). Trimming pared 5 bases from V and 2 bases from J, leaving 16 bases between. CDR1 is SGHVS, CDR2 FQNEAQ, per germline. The CDR3 consists of 15 residues. This chain's CDR3 is CASSPPRGRTYEQYF. The DNA for the CDR3 is TGTGCCAGCAGCCCTCCCCGGGGCCGAACCTACGAGCAGTACTTC.

This clone was detected only once. V usage is TRBV6-5 and J usage is TRBJ2-5, with 7 bases lining up with TRBD2. CDR3 length: 14 amino acids. Losses at the gene ends were 5 bases for V and 6 bases for J; bases not matched to a gene: 9. Germline V lookup: CDR1 MNHEY, CDR2 SVGAGI. The CDR3 loop reads CASSSMGGKKTQYF. The CDR3 DNA follows: TGTGCCAGCAGTAGCATGGGGGGGAAGAAGACCCAGTACTTC.

The chain links TRBV6-2 or TRBV6-3 to TRBJ1-1; 9 bases fit TRBD1. Germline loops: CDR1 MNHEY, CDR2 SVGEGT. The V and J ends lost 5 bases and 4 bases, in that order; junction bases with no gene match: 8. This CDR3 spans 15 amino acids. The CDR3 DNA sequence: TGTGCCAGCAGTCAACAGGGGGCAGGTAGCACTGAAGCTTTCTTT. Amino acids: CASSQQGAGSTEAFF.

The V call is TRBV10-3, the J call TRBJ1-3; 9 bases fit TRBD1. Germline CDR1 reads ENHRY; CDR2 reads SYGVKD. The length of the CDR3 is 13 residues. The trim removed 6 bases at V and 5 bases at J, leaving 2 bases unmatched. CDR3 residues: CAISGTGRNTIYF. In DNA, the CDR3 is TGTGCCATCAGCGGGACAGGGAGAAACACCATATATTTT.

This chain joins TRBV28 and TRBJ1-1, with D possibly being TRBD1 (5 bases). Looked up from germline, CDR1 is MDHEN and CDR2 is SYDVKM. V gave up 2 bases and J gave up 4 bases, with 23 bases separating them. The CDR3 loop spans 18 amino acids. CDR3 bases: TGTGCCAGCAGTTTACCTTCATGGAGCGGGGGTGCGGGCACTGAAGCTTTCTTT. Its protein product is CASSLPSWSGGAGTEAFF. Supplemented by reference TRBV28 and TRBJ1-1, the full variable domain reads DVKVTQSSRYLVKRTGEKVFLECVQDMDHENMFWYRQDPGLGLRLIYFSYDVKMKEKGDIPEGYSVSREKKERFSLILESASTNQTSMYLCASSLPSWSGGAGTEAFFGQGTRLTVV.

This chain uses TRBV12-3 or TRBV12-4 with TRBJ1-1; no clear D. The V gene lost 5 bases and the J gene lost 0 bases, with 7 bases spanning the gap. The CDR3 sequence is 13 residues long. The CDR3 spells CASSGILNTEAFF. In DNA form, the CDR3 reads TGTGCCAGCAGTGGGATACTGAACACTGAAGCTTTCTTT.

The rearrangement joins TRBV15 to TRBJ1-5; D call uncertain. In germline, CDR1 is LNHNV, CDR2 YYDKDF (reference sequence). The CDR3 has 15 residues. V was shortened by 3 bases and J by 6 bases, with 15 bases between the two germline ends. CDR3 sequence reads: CATSSYGRSGQPQHF. CDR3 nucleotides: TGTGCCACCAGCAGTTATGGGCGGTCGGGTCAGCCCCAGCATTTT.

The chain has TRBV27 and TRBJ2-7; 10 positions match TRBD1. Germline V gene lookup returns CDR1 MNHEY and CDR2 SMNVEV (reference sequence). There are 17 residues in the CDR3. Unmatched junction bases numbered 15, after V lost 4 bases and J lost 6 bases. The CDR3 region is CASSYLGFGTGVVEQYF. CDR3 in DNA: TGTGCCAGCAGTTACTTGGGGTTTGGGACAGGGGTCGTCGAGCAGTACTTC.

This clone was picked up one time. V and J are TRBV4-3 and TRBJ1-1, with D maybe TRBD1 (5 bases). This CDR3 region has 14 residues. V was pared by 3 bases and J by 4 bases, with 12 bases between. Germline V gene lookup returns CDR1 LGHNA and CDR2 YSLEER. In DNA, the CDR3 is TGCGCCAGCAGCCACGCGGGGGGTGGCACTGAAGCTTTCTTT. The encoded protein is CASSHAGGGTEAFF.

V and J are TRBV19 and TRBJ1-5; perhaps TRBD1 as D (6 bases). This CDR3 comprises 14 residues. From germline, CDR1 is LNHDA and CDR2 SQIVND (reference sequence). With 6 bases removed from V and 4 bases from J, the gap between germline ends came to 13 bases. Here the CDR3 DNA reads TGTGCCAGTAGAACAGCAGGGGCGAATCAGCCCCAGCATTTT. Protein: CASRTAGANQPQHF.

V and J are TRBV19 and TRBJ1-5; possibly TRBD1 for D (6 bases). With 5 bases removed from V and 6 bases from J, the gap between germline ends came to 17 bases. Germline CDR1 reads LNHDA; CDR2 reads SQIVND (reference sequence). There are 15 residues in the CDR3. Written as DNA, the CDR3 is TGTGCCAGTAGTCCAGGGGAGGGGATGAGTCAGCCCCAGCATTTT. Translated: CASSPGEGMSQPQHF.

V is TRBV5-4 and J is TRBJ2-2, with D unresolved. The CDR3 has 12 amino acids. Per the germline V gene, CDR1 is SGHNT and CDR2 is YYREEE (reference sequence). V lost 10 bases to trimming and J lost 7 bases, with 14 bases between them. This chain's CDR3 is CAGRSEYGELFF. CDR3 nucleotide sequence: TGTGCCGGGCGGAGCGAATACGGGGAGCTGTTTTTT.

CDR3 amino acids: CASSLPGYENEQFF. The DNA for the CDR3 is TGTGCCAGCAGCTTGCCAGGGTATGAGAATGAGCAGTTCTTC. The V call is TRBV7-2, the J call TRBJ2-1; weak D call: TRBD1 (5 bases). V was pared by 3 bases and J by 7 bases, with 13 bases between. The CDR3 consists of 14 residues. Germline V gives CDR1 SGHTA, CDR2 FQGNSA.